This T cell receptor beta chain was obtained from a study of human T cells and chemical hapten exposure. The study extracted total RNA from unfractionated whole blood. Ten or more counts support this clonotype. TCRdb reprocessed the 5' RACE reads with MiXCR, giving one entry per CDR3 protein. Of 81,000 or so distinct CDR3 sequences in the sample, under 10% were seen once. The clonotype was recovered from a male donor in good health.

CDR3 DNA sequence: TGTGCCAGCAGCGTGACTAGCGGGTTTCACAATGAGCAGTTCTTC. It is translated as CASSVTSGFHNEQFF. The chain recombines TRBV7-8 with TRBJ2-1, with 10 bases lining up with TRBD2. The V gene's germline CDR1 is SGHVS and CDR2 FQNEAQ. Trimming removed 5 bases from V and 5 bases from J; junction bases left unmatched: 6. The CDR3 sequence is 15 residues long.